What follows describes a single T cell receptor beta chain. Antigen: not known. The data derive from a study of T cell repertoires and HLA-DP antigens. Study summary: In vitro CD4+ alloreactivity was against HeLa-presented HLA-DP. One alloantigen had around 11 groove amino acid differences from self, the other one.

V dropped 0 bases and J dropped 10; count of bases not matched to a gene: 9. Germline assignment: CDR1 MGHRA and CDR2 YSYEKL. The CDR3 extends over 15 amino acids. Untouched CD4+ T cells were bead-isolated at 95% to 98% purity. Each pre-culture CD4+ sample aimed for over 150,000 T cell genomes at deep resolution. Sequenced by immunoSEQ multiplex PCR; TCRdb stores in-frame clones only, minus some. This repertoire shows about 89,000 clones, more than 75% found once; its top ten account for approximately 1.5%. The sequenced sample consisted of CD4+ T cells from PBMCs. J is TRBJ2-7 and V is TRBV4-1; 10 bases are shared with TRBD2. The TCR originated in a man in his fifties or sixties in good health and CMV-seronegative. CDR3: CASSQDEAGGPKQYF. The CDR3 DNA follows: TGCGCCAGCAGCCAAGACGAAGCGGGAGGGCCTAAACAGTACTTC.